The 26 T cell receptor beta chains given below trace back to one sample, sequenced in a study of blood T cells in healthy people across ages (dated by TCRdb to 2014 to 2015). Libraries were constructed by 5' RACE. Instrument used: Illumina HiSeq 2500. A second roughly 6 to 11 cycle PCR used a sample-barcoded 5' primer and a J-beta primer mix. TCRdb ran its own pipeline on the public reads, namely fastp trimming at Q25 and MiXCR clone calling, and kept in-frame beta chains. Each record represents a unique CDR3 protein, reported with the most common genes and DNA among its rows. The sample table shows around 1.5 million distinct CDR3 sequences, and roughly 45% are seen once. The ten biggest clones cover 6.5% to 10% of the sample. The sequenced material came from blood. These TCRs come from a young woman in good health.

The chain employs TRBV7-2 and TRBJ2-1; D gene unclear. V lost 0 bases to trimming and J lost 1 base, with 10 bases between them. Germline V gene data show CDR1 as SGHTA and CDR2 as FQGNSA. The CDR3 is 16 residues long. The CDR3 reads CASSLAGPSSYNEQFF. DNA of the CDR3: TGTGCCAGCAGCTTAGCCGGTCCCAGTTCCTACAATGAGCAGTTCTTC.

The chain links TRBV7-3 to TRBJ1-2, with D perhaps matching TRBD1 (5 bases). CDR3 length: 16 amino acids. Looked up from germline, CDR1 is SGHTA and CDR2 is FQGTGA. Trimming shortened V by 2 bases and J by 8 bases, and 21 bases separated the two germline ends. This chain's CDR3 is CASSLSGPLRVGGYTF. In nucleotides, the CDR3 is TGTGCCAGCAGCTTATCGGGGCCCCTTAGGGTTGGGGGCTACACCTTC.

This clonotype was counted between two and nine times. The CDR3 bases are TGTGCCAGCAGCAGGTTCGTTCTCGAGCAGTACTTC. Protein sequence: CASSRFVLEQYF. V gene TRBV7-9 combines with J gene TRBJ2-7; D ambiguous. V lost 5 bases and J 6 bases, leaving 11 bases between the germline ends. CDR1 and CDR2 (germline): SEHNR, FQNEAQ (reference sequence). The CDR3 is 12 residues long.

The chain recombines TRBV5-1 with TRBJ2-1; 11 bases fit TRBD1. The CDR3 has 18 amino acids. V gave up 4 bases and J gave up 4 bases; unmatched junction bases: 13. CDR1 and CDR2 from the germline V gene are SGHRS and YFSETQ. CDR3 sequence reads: CASSEGQGAFSEYNEQFF. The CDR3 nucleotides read TGCGCCAGCAGCGAAGGACAGGGGGCGTTTTCAGAGTACAATGAGCAGTTCTTC.

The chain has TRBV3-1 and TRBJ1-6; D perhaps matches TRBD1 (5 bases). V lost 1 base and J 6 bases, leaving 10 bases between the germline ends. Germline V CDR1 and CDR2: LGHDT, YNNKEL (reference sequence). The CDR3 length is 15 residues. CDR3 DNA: TGTGCCAGCAGCCAAGGTTGGCAGGGTAATTCACCCCTCCACTTT. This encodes CASSQGWQGNSPLHF.

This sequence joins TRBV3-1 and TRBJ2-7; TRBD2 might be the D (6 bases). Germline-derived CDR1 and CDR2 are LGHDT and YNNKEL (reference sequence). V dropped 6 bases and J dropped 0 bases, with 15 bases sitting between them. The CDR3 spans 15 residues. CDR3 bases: TGTGCCAGCAGTATTTTTGGGGAGGCCTCCTACGAGCAGTACTTC. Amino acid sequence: CASSIFGEASYEQYF.

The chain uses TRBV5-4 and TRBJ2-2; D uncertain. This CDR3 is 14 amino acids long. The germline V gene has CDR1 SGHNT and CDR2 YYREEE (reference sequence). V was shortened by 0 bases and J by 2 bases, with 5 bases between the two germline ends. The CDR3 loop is CASSLGHNTGELFF. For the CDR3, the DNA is TGTGCCAGCAGCTTGGGACACAACACCGGGGAGCTGTTTTTT.

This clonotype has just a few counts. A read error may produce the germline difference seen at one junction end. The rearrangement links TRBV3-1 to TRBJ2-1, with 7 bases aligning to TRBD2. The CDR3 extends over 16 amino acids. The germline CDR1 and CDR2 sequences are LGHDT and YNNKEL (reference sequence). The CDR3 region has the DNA TGTGCCAGCAGCCCGACCCTCAGCGGGACCTACAGTGAGCAGTTCTTC. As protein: CASSPTLSGTYSEQFF.

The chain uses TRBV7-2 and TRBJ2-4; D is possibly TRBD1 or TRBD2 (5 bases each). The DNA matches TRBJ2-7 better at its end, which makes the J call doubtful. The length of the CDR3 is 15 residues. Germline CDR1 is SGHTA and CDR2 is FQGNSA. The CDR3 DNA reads TGTGCCAGCAGCCTTGCGCCGGGACCAGGCTACGAGCAGTACTTC. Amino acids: CASSLAPGPGYEQYF.

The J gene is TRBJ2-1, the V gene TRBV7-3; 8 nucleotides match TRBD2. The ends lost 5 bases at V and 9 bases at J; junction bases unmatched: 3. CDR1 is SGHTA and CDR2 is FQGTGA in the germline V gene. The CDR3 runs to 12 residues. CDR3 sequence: CASSRREGEQFF. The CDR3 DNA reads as TGTGCCAGCAGCCGACGGGAGGGTGAGCAGTTCTTC.

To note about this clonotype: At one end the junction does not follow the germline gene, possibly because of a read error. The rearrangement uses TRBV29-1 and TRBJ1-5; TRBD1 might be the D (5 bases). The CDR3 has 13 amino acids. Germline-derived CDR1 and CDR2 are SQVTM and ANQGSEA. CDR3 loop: CSVVGPRGQPRHF. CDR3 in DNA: TGCAGCGTTGTGGGGCCTAGGGGTCAGCCCCGGCATTTT. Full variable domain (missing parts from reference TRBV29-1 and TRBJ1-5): SAVISQKPSRDICQRGTSLTIQCQVDSQVTMMFWYRQQPGQSLTLIATANQGSEATYESGFVIDKFPISRPNLTFSTLTVSNMSPEDSSIYLCSVVGPRGQPRHFGDGTRLSIL.

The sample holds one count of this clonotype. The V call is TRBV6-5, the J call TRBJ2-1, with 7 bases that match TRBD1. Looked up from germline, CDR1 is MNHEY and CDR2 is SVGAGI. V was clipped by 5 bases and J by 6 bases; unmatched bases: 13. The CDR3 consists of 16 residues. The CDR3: CASSQIQGSSSNEQFF. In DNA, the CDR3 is TGTGCCAGCAGTCAAATACAGGGGTCCTCTTCCAATGAGCAGTTCTTC.

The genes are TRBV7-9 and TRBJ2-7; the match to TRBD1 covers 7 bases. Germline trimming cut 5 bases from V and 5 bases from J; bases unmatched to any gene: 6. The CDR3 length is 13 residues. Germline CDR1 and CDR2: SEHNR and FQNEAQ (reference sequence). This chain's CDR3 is CASSPRGSNEQYF. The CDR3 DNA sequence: TGTGCCAGCAGCCCCAGGGGGTCCAACGAGCAGTACTTC.

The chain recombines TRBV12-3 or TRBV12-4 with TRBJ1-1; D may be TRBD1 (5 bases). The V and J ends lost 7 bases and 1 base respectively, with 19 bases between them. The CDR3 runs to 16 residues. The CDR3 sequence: CASTPGPMGPNTEAFF. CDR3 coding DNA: TGTGCCAGCACCCCGGGGCCCATGGGACCGAACACTGAAGCTTTCTTT.

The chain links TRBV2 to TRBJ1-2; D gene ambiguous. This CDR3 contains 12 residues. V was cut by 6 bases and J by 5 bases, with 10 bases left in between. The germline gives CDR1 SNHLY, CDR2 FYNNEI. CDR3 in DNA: TGTGCCAGCAGGAGGATCTCTTATGGCTACACCTTC. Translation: CASRRISYGYTF.

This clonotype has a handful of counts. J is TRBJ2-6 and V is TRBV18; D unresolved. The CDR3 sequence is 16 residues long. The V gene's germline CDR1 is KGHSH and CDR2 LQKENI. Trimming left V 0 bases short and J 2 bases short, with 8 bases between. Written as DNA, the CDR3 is TGTGCCAGCTCACCACCGAAAGGGCCTGGGGCCAACGTCCTGACTTTC. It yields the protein CASSPPKGPGANVLTF.

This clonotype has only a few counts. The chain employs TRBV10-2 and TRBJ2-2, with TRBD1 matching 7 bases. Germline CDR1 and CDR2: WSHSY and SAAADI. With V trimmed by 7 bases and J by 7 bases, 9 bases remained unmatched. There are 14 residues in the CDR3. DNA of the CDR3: TGCGCCAGCAAAAGTGACAGGGCGAACGGGGAGCTGTTTTTT. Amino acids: CASKSDRANGELFF.

As DNA, the CDR3 is TGTGCCAGCAGCGTCGGACTTAAATTTAAATATAAAGCTTTCTTT. Translated, it gives CASSVGLKFKYKAFF. The chain combines TRBV25-1 with TRBJ1-1; D remains unclear. The V end was cut by 6 bases, the J end by 9 bases, with 23 bases between. This CDR3 region has 15 residues. Germline CDR1 is MGHDK and CDR2 is SYGVNS.

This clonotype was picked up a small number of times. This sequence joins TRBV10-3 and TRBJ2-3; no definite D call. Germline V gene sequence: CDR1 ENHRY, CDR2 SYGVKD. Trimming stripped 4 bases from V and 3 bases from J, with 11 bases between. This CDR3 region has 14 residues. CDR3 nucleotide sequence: TGTGCCATCAGTGGGTTCCTTGATACAGATACGCAGTATTTT. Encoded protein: CAISGFLDTDTQYF.

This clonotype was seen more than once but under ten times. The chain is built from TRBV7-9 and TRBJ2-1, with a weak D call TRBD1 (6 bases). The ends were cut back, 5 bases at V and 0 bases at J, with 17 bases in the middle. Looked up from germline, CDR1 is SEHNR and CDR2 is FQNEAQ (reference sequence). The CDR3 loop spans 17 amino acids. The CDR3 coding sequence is TGTGCCAGCAGCCCACGGACAGTGCAAACCTCCTACAATGAGCAGTTCTTC. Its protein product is CASSPRTVQTSYNEQFF.

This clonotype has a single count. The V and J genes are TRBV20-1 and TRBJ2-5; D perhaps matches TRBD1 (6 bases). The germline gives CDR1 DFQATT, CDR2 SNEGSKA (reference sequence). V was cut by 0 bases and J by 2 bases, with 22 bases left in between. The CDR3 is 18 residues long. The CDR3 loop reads CSARDPWPPQGPQETQYF. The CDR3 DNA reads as TGCAGTGCTAGAGATCCTTGGCCTCCGCAGGGGCCACAAGAGACCCAGTACTTC.

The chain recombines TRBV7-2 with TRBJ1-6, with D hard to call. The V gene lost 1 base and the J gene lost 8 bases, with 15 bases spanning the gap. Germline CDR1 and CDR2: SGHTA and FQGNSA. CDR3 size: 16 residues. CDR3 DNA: TGTGCCAGCAGCTTAGGCCCCGGGATCGTGGATTCACCCCTCCACTTT. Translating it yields CASSLGPGIVDSPLHF.

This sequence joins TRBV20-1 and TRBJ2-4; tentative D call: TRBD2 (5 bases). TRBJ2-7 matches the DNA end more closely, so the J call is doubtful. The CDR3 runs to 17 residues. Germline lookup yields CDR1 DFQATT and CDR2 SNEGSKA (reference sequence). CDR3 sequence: CSASGENKMGISYEQYF. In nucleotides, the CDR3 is TGCAGTGCTAGCGGGGAAAATAAAATGGGCATTAGCTACGAGCAGTACTTC.

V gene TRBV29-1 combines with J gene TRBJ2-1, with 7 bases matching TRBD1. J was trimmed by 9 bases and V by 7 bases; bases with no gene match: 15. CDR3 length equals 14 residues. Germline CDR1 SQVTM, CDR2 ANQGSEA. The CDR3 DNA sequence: TGCAGCGGAGAGCGAGGGGGACAGAGGAGTGAGCAGTTCTTC. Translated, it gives CSGERGGQRSEQFF.

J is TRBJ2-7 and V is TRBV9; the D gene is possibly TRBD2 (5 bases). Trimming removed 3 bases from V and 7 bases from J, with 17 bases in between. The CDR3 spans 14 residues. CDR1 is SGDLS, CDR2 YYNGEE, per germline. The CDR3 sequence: CASSAEVPTEEQYF. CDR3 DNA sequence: TGTGCCAGCAGCGCGGAGGTCCCTACAGAAGAGCAGTACTTC.

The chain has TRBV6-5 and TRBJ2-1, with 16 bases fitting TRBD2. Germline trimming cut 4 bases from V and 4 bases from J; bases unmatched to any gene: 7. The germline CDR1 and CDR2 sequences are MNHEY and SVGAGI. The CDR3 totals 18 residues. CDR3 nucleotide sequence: TGTGCCAGCAGTTCCCCCGGGACTAGCGGGGGGGCTTACAATGAGCAGTTCTTC. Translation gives CASSSPGTSGGAYNEQFF.